Listed here is a single T cell receptor beta chain. At one end the junction does not follow the germline gene, possibly because of a read error. Clones were sequenced by immunoSEQ multiplex PCR, and TCRdb holds only the in-frame ones, with some missing. The table includes 600,000 or so clones, approximately 89% detected once. The sample belongs to a study of shared T cell receptors in the human thymus. The CDR3 contains 16 residues. Germline CDR1 reads SGHTS; CDR2 reads YDEGEE. A further study also used this sample, focusing on human thymus T cells. According to that study: Immunologically healthy infants in Finland undergoing congenital heart defect surgery were the donors. Repertoires from thymus and blood appeared to show biased V and J gene usage. As related research reported, thymic repertoires overlapped highly among unrelated individuals.

This sequence was found in a boy under two years old with a congenital heart defect. The sequenced material came from thymocytes. The chain combines TRBV5-8 with TRBJ1-2; 7 nucleotides align to TRBD1. The CDR3 region is CASSLDRIGFNYGYTF. DNA for the CDR3: TGTGCCAGCAGTTTGGACAGGATCGGCTTTAACTATGGCTACACCTTC.